This T cell receptor beta chain was recovered during a study of blood T cells in healthy people across ages. General observations from the study: Greater diversity and more naive CD4+ cells were seen in long-lived donors than in aged donors. Age showed a roughly linear inverse relationship with TCR beta diversity per million T cells.

Per-sample PBMC isolation yielded at least 6.5 million cells. The CDR3 length is 14 residues. Trimming took 4 bases from V and 13 from J, leaving 20 bases between them. PCR was performed a second time for roughly 7 to 12 cycles using a sample-barcoded 5' primer and a J-beta primer mix. TCRdb itself ran the 5' RACE reads through MiXCR, one entry per CDR3 protein. Among approximately 810,000 distinct CDR3 sequences listed, roughly 34% were seen once. Comments on this clonotype: Its target is unknown.

The clonotype comes from a man aged 18 to 30 in good health. Material: blood. The rearrangement uses TRBV12-3 or TRBV12-4 and TRBJ2-1, with D possibly TRBD1 on 6 matching bases. The CDR3 DNA is TGTGCCAGCAGTTACAGGGACGGTGAAGAGACCCAGTTCTTC. Protein sequence: CASSYRDGEETQFF.